The source of this T cell receptor beta chain is a study of cytomegalovirus exposure and HLA in healthy donors. The germline V gene encodes CDR1 SGHNT and CDR2 YENEEA. J lost 3 bases, V lost 5 bases, and 8 bases had no gene match. This CDR3 contains 16 residues. Use of 60 Vbeta and 13 Jbeta primers characterized the PCR. Generated by immunoSEQ multiplex PCR, the TCRdb table keeps only in-frame clones and is missing some. The sample carries about 150,000 clones, more than 65% recorded once. The chain carries TRBV11-3 and TRBJ1-1; TRBD1 agrees at 11 bases. The clonotype originates from a man aged 50 or older in good health and CMV-seropositive. The specimen was PBMCs. The DNA for the CDR3 is TGTGCCAGCAGCGACGGACAGGGGGCTTTTGACACTGAAGCTTTCTTT. It encodes CASSDGQGAFDTEAFF.